This T cell receptor (beta chain) comes out of a study of blood T cells in healthy people across ages. Study-level findings and limits: In long-lived donors, naive CD4+ cell counts and diversity exceeded those of aged donors. Older age went with lower TCR beta diversity per million T cells, in a roughly linear way.

The ends were cut back, 0 bases at V and 0 bases at J, with 9 bases in the middle. Per the germline V gene, CDR1 is MNHNY and CDR2 is SVGAGI (reference sequence). There are 15 residues in the CDR3. In this sample, this clonotype turned up a few times. Its antigen is unknown. PCR was performed a second time for about 7 to 12 cycles using a sample-barcoded 5' primer and a J-beta primer mix. TCRdb reprocessed the 5' RACE reads via MiXCR and lists one record per CDR3 protein. Of about a million distinct CDR3 sequences detected, 51% appear once; the ten largest clones hold roughly a fifth. Sequenced: blood. This sequence was found in a woman between 55 and 75 years old in good health. The chain has TRBV6-6 and TRBJ2-7, with no clear D. The CDR3 DNA is TGTGCCAGCAGTTACTCGGCCCACACCTCCTACGAGCAGTACTTC. Translating gives CASSYSAHTSYEQYF.